The clone carrying this T cell receptor beta chain occurred many times. Its antigen is unknown. Germline loops: CDR1 SGHTA, CDR2 FQGTGA. The V segment lost 2 bases and the J segment 3 bases; nucleotides outside the gene matches: 7. This CDR3 has 16 residues. Researchers took RNA transcripts and amplified TCR beta CDR3 regions from them. Second-round multiplex PCR followed a first-round RT-PCR using HTBI primers. One entry per CDR3 protein, called by TCRdb with MiXCR from the multiplex PCR reads. In the table there are over a million distinct CDR3 sequences, roughly 35% of which are singletons. The data derive from a study of Graves' ophthalmopathy and Graves' hyperthyroidism. General observations from the study: A 13-signature model separated ophthalmopathy from stable hyperthyroidism, about 91% sensitivity, around 81% specificity.

This clonotype was obtained from an adult man with Graves' hyperthyroidism. The sequencing input was peripheral blood or thyroid tissue (not recorded which). V is TRBV7-3 and J is TRBJ1-2, with TRBD1 matching 9 bases. CDR3 DNA: TGTGCCAGCAGCTTATCGACGGACAGGGGAGACTATGGCTACACCTTC. Its translation is CASSLSTDRGDYGYTF.